This T cell receptor (beta chain) was identified during a study of T cell changes during pregnancy in multiple sclerosis. This CDR3 is built from 16 residues. Germline V CDR1 and CDR2: MNHNS, SASEGT. J lost 1 base, V lost 4 bases, and 7 bases had no gene match. The data were produced by immunoSEQ multiplex PCR, yet TCRdb's version contains in-frame clones alone and is incomplete. The profile shows 25,000 to 35,000 clones, almost 90% of them singletons. The TCR sequence derives from a female donor in good health, enrolled as a control in a pregnancy study. The sample was CD4+ T cells from peripheral blood mononuclear cells, taken in the third trimester of pregnancy. The V gene is TRBV6-1, the J gene TRBJ2-7; 10 bases line up with TRBD2. This CDR3 is CASSAASGSISYEQYF. In nucleotides, the CDR3 is TGTGCCAGCAGTGCCGCTAGCGGGAGCATTTCCTACGAGCAGTACTTC.